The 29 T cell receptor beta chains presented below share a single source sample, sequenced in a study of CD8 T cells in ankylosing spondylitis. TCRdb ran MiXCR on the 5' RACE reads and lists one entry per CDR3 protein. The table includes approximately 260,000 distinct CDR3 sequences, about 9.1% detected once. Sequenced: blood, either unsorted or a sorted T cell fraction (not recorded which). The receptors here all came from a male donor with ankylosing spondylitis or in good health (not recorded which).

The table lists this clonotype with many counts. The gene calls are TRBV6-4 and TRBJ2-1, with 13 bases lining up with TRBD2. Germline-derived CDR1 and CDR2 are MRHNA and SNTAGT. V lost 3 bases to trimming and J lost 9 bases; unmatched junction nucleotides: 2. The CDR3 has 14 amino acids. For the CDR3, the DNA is TGTGCCAGCAGTGAGACTAGCGGGGGGAGTGAGCAGTTCTTC. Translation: CASSETSGGSEQFF.

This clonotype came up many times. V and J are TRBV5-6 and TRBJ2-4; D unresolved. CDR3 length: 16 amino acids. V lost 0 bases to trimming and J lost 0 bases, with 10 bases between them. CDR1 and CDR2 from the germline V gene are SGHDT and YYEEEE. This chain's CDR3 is CASSLGPTLAKNIQYF. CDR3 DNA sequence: TGTGCCAGCAGCTTGGGACCCACTCTAGCCAAAAACATTCAGTACTTC.

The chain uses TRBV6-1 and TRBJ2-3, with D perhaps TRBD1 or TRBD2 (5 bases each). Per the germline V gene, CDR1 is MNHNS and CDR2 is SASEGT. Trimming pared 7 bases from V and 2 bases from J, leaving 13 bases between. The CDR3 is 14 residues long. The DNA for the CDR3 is TGTGCCAGCAAGCCGGGACGGTACACAGATACGCAGTATTTT. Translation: CASKPGRYTDTQYF.

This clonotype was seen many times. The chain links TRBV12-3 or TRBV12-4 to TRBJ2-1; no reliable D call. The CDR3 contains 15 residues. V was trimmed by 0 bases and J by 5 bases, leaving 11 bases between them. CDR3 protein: CASSLAVILHNEQFF. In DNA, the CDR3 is TGTGCCAGCAGTTTAGCGGTGATCCTCCACAATGAGCAGTTCTTC.

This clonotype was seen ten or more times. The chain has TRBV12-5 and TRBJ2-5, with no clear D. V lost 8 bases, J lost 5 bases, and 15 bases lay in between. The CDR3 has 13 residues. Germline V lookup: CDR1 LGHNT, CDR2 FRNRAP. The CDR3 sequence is CASPCLVFETQYF. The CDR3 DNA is TGTGCTAGTCCATGCCTAGTTTTCGAGACCCAGTACTTC.

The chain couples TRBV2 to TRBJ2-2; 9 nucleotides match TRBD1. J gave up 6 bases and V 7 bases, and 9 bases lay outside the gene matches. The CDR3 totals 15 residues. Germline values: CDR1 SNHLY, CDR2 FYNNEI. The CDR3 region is CASTKGQGGSGELFF. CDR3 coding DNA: TGTGCCAGCACCAAGGGACAGGGAGGTTCCGGGGAGCTGTTTTTT.

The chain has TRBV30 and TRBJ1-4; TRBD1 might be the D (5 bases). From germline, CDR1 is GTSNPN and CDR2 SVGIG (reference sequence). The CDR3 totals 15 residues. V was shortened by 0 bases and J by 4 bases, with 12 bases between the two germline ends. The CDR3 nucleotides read TGTGCCTGGAGTGTGGACAATATGGTTAATGAAAAACTGTTTTTT. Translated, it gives CAWSVDNMVNEKLFF. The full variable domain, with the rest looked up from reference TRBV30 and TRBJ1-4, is SQTIHQWPATLVQPVGSPLSLECTVEGTSNPNLYWYRQAAGRGLQLLFYSVGIGQISSEVPQNLSASRPQDRQFILSSKKLLLSDSGFYLCAWSVDNMVNEKLFFGSGTQLSVL.

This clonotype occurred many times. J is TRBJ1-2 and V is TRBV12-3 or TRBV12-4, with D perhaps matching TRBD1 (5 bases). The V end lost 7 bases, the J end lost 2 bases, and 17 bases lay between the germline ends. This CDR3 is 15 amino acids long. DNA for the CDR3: TGTGCCAGCACTTCCCCTGGGGACGGCAACTATGGCTACACCTTC. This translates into CASTSPGDGNYGYTF.

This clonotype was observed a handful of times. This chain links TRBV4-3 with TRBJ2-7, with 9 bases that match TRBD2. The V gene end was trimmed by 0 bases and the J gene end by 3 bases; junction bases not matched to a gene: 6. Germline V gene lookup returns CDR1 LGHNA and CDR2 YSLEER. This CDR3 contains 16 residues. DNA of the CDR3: TGCGCCAGCAGCCAAGATCCCTGGACTAGCGTCTACGAGCAGTACTTC. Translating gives CASSQDPWTSVYEQYF.

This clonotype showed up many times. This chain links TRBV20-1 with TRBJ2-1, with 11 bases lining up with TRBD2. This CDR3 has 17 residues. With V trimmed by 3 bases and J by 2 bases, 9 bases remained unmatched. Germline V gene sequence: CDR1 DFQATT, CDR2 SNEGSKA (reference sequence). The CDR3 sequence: CSASGLAGGPTYNEQFF. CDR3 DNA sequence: TGCAGTGCTAGCGGTCTAGCGGGGGGCCCGACCTACAATGAGCAGTTCTTC.

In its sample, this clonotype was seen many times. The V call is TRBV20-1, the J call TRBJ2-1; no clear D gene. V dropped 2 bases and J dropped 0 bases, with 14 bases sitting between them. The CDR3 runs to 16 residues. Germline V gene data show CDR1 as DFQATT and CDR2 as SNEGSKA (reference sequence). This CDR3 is CSARHLTGTSYNEQFF. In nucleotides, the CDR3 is TGCAGTGCTAGACATCTGACTGGTACCTCCTACAATGAGCAGTTCTTC.

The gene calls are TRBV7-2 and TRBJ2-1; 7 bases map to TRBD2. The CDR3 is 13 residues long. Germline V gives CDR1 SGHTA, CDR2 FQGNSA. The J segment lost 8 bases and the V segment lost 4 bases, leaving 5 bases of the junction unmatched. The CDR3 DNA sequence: TGTGCCAGCAGCTCACCTAGCGGTTATGAGCAGTTCTTC. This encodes CASSSPSGYEQFF.

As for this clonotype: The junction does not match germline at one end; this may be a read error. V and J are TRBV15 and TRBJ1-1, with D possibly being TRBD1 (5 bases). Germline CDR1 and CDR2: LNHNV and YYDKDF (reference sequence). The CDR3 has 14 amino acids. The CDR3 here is CATSRGNRNSEAFF. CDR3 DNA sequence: TGTGCCACCAGCAGAGGTAACAGGAACTCTGAAGCTTTCTTT.

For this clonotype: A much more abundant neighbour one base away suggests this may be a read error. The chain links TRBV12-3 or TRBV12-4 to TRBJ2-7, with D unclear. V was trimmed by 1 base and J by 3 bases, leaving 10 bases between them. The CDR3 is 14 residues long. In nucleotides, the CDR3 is TGTGCCAGCAGTTTAGTCCCAAGAGACTACGAGCAGTACTTC. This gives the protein CASSLVPRDYEQYF.

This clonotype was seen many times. The CDR3: CASSQGGQGNSPLHF. As DNA, the CDR3 is TGTGCCAGCAGCCAAGGCGGGCAGGGAAATTCACCCCTCCACTTT. The rearrangement joins TRBV4-2 to TRBJ1-6; D may be TRBD1 (5 bases). CDR3 length: 15 amino acids. The V gene's germline CDR1 is LGHNA and CDR2 YNFKEQ. V lost 1 base to trimming and J lost 7 bases, with 11 bases between them.

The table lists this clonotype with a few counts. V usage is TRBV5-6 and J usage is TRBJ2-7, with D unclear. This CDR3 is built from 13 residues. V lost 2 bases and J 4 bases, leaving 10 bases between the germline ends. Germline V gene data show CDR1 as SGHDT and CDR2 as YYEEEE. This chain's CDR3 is CASSFGSFYEQYF. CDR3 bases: TGTGCCAGCAGCTTTGGAAGCTTTTACGAGCAGTACTTC.

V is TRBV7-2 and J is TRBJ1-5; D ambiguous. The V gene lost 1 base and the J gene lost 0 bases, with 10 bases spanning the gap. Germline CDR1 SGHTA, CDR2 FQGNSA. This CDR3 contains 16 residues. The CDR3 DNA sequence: TGTGCCAGCAGCTTAGGGGCGCCGGGTAGCAATCAGCCCCAGCATTTT. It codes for CASSLGAPGSNQPQHF.

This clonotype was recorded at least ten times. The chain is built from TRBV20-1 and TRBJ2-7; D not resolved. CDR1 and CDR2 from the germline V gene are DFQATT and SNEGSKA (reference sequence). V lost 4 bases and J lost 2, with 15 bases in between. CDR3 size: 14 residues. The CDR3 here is CSAIAQDGAYEQYF. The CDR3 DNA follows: TGCAGTGCTATAGCCCAGGACGGCGCCTACGAGCAGTACTTC.

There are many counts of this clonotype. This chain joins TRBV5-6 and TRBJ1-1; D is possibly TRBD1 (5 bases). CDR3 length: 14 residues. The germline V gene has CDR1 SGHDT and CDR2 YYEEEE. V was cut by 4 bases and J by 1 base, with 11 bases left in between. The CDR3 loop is CASSLGTSNTEAFF. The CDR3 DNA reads TGTGCCAGCAGCCTAGGGACCTCGAACACTGAAGCTTTCTTT. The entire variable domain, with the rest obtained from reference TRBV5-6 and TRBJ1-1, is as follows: DAGVTQSPTHLIKTRGQQVTLRCSPKSGHDTVSWYQQALGQGPQFIFQYYEEEERQRGNFPDRFSGHQFPNYSSELNVNALLLGDSALYLCASSLGTSNTEAFFGQGTRLTVV.

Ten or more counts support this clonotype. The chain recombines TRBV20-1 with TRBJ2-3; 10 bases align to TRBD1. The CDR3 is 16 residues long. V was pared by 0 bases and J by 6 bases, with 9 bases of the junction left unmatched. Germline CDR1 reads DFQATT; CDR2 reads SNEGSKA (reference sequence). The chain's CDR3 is CSARDYGQGDWDTQYF. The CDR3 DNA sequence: TGCAGTGCTAGAGATTACGGACAGGGGGACTGGGATACGCAGTATTTT.

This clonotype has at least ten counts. CDR3 coding DNA: TGTGCCAGCAGTCCCGGGACAGGCTACTCTGGAAACACCATATATTTT. It yields the protein CASSPGTGYSGNTIYF. The J gene is TRBJ1-3, the V gene TRBV12-3 or TRBV12-4, with TRBD1 identical over 8 bases. The V segment lost 5 bases and the J segment 0 bases; nucleotides outside the gene matches: 6. The CDR3 contains 16 residues.

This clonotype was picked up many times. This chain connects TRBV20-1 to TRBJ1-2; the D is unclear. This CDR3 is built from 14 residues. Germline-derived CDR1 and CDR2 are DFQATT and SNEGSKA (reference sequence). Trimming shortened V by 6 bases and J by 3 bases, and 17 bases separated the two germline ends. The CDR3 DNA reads TGCAGTGCCAGCCGTCGGGGTGGCCACTATGGCTACACCTTC. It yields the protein CSASRRGGHYGYTF.

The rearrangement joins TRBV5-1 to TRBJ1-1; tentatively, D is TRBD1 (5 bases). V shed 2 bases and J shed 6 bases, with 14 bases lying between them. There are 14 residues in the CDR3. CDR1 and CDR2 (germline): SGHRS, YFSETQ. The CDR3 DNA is TGCGCCAGCAGCTTATGGGGAGGGGACCCTGAAGCTTTCTTT. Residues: CASSLWGGDPEAFF.

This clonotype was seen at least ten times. CDR3 region: CASSEVDTQYF. In nucleotides, the CDR3 is TGTGCCAGCAGTGAGGTAGATACGCAGTATTTT. The chain carries TRBV2 and TRBJ2-3; D is unclear. This CDR3 is built from 11 residues. The germline CDR1 and CDR2 sequences are SNHLY and FYNNEI. Trimming removed 3 bases from V and 5 bases from J, with 3 bases in between. Together with reference TRBV2 and TRBJ2-3, the CDR3 gives the full variable domain: EPEVTQTPSHQVTQMGQEVILRCVPISNHLYFYWYRQILGQKVEFLVSFYNNEISEKSEIFDDQFSVERPDGSNFTLKIRSTKLEDSAMYFCASSEVDTQYFGPGTRLTVL.

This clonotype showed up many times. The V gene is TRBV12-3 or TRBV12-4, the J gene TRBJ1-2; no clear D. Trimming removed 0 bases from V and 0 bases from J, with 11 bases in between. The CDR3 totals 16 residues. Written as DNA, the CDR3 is TGTGCCAGCAGTTTAGCGGAAGATTTACCTAACTATGGCTACACCTTC. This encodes CASSLAEDLPNYGYTF.

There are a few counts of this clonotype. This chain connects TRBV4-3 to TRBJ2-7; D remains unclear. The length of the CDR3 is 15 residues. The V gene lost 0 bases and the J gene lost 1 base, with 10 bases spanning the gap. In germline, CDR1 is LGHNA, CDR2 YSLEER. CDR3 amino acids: CASSQDKGGSYEQYF. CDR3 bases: TGCGCCAGCAGCCAAGATAAAGGCGGATCCTACGAGCAGTACTTC.

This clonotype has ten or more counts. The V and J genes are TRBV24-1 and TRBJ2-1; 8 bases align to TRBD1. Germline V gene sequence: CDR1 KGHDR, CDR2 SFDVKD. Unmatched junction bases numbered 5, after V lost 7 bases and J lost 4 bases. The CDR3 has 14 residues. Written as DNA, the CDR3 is TGTGCCACCAGAGACAGGGGCCCTTACAATGAGCAGTTCTTC. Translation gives CATRDRGPYNEQFF.

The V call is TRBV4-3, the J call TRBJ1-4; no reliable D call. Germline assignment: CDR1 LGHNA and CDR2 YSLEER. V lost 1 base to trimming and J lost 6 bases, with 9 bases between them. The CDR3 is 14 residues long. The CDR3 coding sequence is TGCGCCAGCAGCCAAGTAAGCGGTGATGAAAAACTGTTTTTT. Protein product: CASSQVSGDEKLFF.

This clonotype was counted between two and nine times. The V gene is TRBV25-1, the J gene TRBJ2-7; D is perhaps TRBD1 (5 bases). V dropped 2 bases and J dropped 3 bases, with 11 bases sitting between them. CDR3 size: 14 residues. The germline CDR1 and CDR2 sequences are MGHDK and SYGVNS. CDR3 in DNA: TGTGCCAGCAGTGAAAGGGGTTCCGGCTACGAGCAGTACTTC. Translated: CASSERGSGYEQYF.